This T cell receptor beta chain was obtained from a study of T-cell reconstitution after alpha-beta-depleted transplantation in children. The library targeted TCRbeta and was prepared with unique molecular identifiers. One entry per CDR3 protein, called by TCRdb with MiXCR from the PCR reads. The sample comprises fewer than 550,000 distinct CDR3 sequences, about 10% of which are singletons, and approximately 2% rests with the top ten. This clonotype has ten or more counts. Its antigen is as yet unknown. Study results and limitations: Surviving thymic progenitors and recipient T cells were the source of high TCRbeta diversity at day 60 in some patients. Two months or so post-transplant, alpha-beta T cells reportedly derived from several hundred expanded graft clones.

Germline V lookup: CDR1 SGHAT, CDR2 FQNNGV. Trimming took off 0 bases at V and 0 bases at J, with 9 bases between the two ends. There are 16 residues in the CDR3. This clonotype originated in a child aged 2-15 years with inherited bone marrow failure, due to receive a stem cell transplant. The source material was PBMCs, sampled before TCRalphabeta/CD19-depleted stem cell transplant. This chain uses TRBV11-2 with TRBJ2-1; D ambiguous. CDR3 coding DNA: TGTGCCAGCAGCTTAGATGCTACCCGCTCCTACAATGAGCAGTTCTTC. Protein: CASSLDATRSYNEQFF.